Following are 20 T cell receptor beta chains from one sample sequenced in a study of Graves' ophthalmopathy and Graves' hyperthyroidism. RNA transcripts were the template, and TCR beta CDR3 regions were amplified from them. The library came from an HTBI-primed first-round RT-PCR and a second-round multiplex PCR. TCRdb recomputed calls from the multiplex PCR reads with MiXCR, one row per CDR3 protein. The sample has some 380,000 distinct CDR3 sequences; about 16% are singletons. Sequenced input: peripheral blood. These receptors were collected from a woman younger than 30 with stable Graves' hyperthyroidism.

This clonotype was counted at least ten times. The rearrangement joins TRBV7-2 to TRBJ2-5; D uncertain. V lost 5 bases to trimming and J lost 0 bases, with 7 bases between them. The CDR3 runs 13 residues. Germline V gives CDR1 SGHTA, CDR2 FQGNSA. CDR3 sequence reads: CASSGEYQETQYF. The CDR3 DNA follows: TGTGCCAGCAGCGGCGAGTACCAAGAGACCCAGTACTTC.

This sequence joins TRBV3-1 and TRBJ2-5, with 8 bases fitting TRBD2. Trimming at V came to 0 bases and at J to 4 bases, leaving 10 bases not matched to a gene. The CDR3 has 17 residues. Germline V lookup: CDR1 LGHDT, CDR2 YNNKEL (reference sequence). CDR3 amino acids: CASSQDVIAGSRETQYF. DNA of the CDR3: TGTGCCAGCAGCCAAGATGTCATAGCGGGGAGCAGAGAGACCCAGTACTTC.

This clonotype was picked up many times. This chain connects TRBV12-3 or TRBV12-4 to TRBJ1-1; TRBD1 matches 7 bases. CDR3 length equals 15 residues. Losses at the gene ends were 6 bases for V and 5 bases for J; bases not matched to a gene: 12. CDR3 sequence reads: CASSRIGQVGTEAFF. As DNA, the CDR3 is TGTGCCAGCAGCCGGATCGGACAGGTTGGAACTGAAGCTTTCTTT.

There are many counts of this clonotype. The chain joins TRBV4-2 to TRBJ1-1, with D unclear. Germline-derived CDR1 and CDR2 are LGHNA and YNFKEQ. There are 16 residues in the CDR3. Trimming took off 4 bases at V and 1 base at J, with 16 bases between the two ends. CDR3 in amino acids: CASSPPGYPRNTEAFF. CDR3 sequence (DNA): TGTGCCAGCAGCCCCCCCGGTTACCCCAGGAACACTGAAGCTTTCTTT.

This clonotype was recorded many times. V usage is TRBV6-5 and J usage is TRBJ1-1; tentative D call: TRBD1 (5 bases). The CDR3 length is 14 residues. Germline values: CDR1 MNHEY, CDR2 SVGAGI. Trimming removed 4 bases from V and 2 bases from J, with 11 bases in between. The CDR3 here is CASSLRGINTEAFF. The CDR3 DNA follows: TGTGCCAGCAGTTTGCGGGGGATTAACACTGAAGCTTTCTTT.

This clonotype has a handful of counts. The CDR3 here is CASSEGTGGQGYTF. The CDR3 coding sequence is TGTGCCAGCAGCGAGGGGACAGGGGGCCAAGGCTACACCTTC. The rearrangement links TRBV7-9 to TRBJ1-2; TRBD1 aligns across 12 bases. V gave up 5 bases and J gave up 8 bases; unmatched junction bases: 6. CDR1 is SEHNR and CDR2 is FQNEAQ in the germline V gene (reference sequence). CDR3 length: 14 amino acids.

This clonotype was seen repeatedly, ten times or more. The chain joins TRBV29-1 to TRBJ1-1, with D possibly TRBD1 on 5 matching bases. The CDR3 has 18 residues. Germline CDR1 and CDR2: SQVTM and ANQGSEA. V was clipped by 6 bases and J by 2 bases, with 28 bases between them. CDR3 amino acids: CSVPIFSGPVSRNTEAFF. For the CDR3, the DNA is TGCAGCGTCCCCATCTTTTCGGGGCCCGTCTCGCGTAACACTGAAGCTTTCTTT.

This clonotype showed up just a few times. One junction end disagrees with the germline gene, perhaps due to a read error. The gene calls are TRBV5-1 and TRBJ2-4, with D possibly matching TRBD2 (6 bases). The CDR3 totals 15 residues. Looked up from germline, CDR1 is SGHRS and CDR2 is YFSETQ. In DNA form, the CDR3 reads TGCGCCAGCAGGTTCGATTCCTTGAGCGGGCCCAAATGGAACTTC. Translation gives CASRFDSLSGPKWNF. Filled out from reference TRBV5-1 and TRBJ2-4, the complete variable domain reads KAGVTQTPRYLIKTRGQQVTLSCSPISGHRSVSWYQQTPGQGLQFLFEYFSETQRNKGNFPGRFSGRQFSNSRSEMNVSTLELGDSALYLCASRFDSLSGPKWNFGAGTRLSVL.

The table lists this clonotype with many counts. The rearrangement uses TRBV6-1 and TRBJ2-2; D is uncertain. The CDR3 loop spans 14 amino acids. Germline V gene data show CDR1 as MNHNS and CDR2 as SASEGT. V was clipped by 1 base and J by 3 bases, with 6 bases between them. The CDR3 nucleotides are TGTGCCAGCAGTGAAGTCCCGTACACCGGGGAGCTGTTTTTT. It codes for CASSEVPYTGELFF.

The chain is built from TRBV29-1 and TRBJ2-5; D is ambiguous. Germline V CDR1 and CDR2: SQVTM, ANQGSEA. CDR3 length: 8 residues. V was clipped by 4 bases and J by 9 bases, with 3 bases between them. The CDR3 sequence: CSVGPQYF. The CDR3 DNA follows: TGCAGCGTTGGCCCCCAGTACTTC.

The chain combines TRBV4-1 with TRBJ2-7; no clear D gene. Trimming shortened V by 3 bases and J by 6 bases, and 12 bases separated the two germline ends. Germline CDR1 reads MGHRA; CDR2 reads YSYEKL. There are 13 residues in the CDR3. The CDR3 nucleotides are TGCGCCAGCAGCCAGGGAACCTACGGCGAGCAGTACTTC. This gives the protein CASSQGTYGEQYF.

This clonotype was recorded at least ten times. This chain joins TRBV6-2 or TRBV6-3 and TRBJ2-2, with 11 bases matching TRBD1. The CDR3 runs to 16 residues. Germline V gives CDR1 MNHEY, CDR2 SVGEGT. Trimming removed 6 bases from V and 5 bases from J; junction bases left unmatched: 8. This CDR3 reads CASRRTGGAGTGELFF. CDR3 DNA: TGTGCCAGCAGGAGGACAGGGGGCGCGGGGACCGGGGAGCTGTTTTTT.

This clonotype was detected many times. The chain has TRBV11-2 and TRBJ1-1, with D possibly TRBD1 on 6 matching bases. Germline V gives CDR1 SGHAT, CDR2 FQNNGV. The length of the CDR3 is 13 residues. The V and J ends lost 5 bases and 1 base respectively, with 8 bases between them. This chain's CDR3 is CASSGQWNTEAFF. Written as DNA, the CDR3 is TGTGCCAGCAGCGGACAGTGGAACACTGAAGCTTTCTTT.

This clonotype occurred many times. The chain recombines TRBV2 with TRBJ2-5; the match to TRBD1 covers 7 bases. The CDR3 contains 13 residues. Germline trimming cut 5 bases from V and 4 bases from J; bases unmatched to any gene: 4. Germline V gives CDR1 SNHLY, CDR2 FYNNEI. In nucleotides, the CDR3 is TGTGCCAGCAGTAAGACAGGGCTAGAGACCCAGTACTTC. Residues: CASSKTGLETQYF.

The rearrangement links TRBV28 to TRBJ1-5, with D unresolved. The CDR3 contains 17 residues. Per the germline V gene, CDR1 is MDHEN and CDR2 is SYDVKM. Trimming left V 3 bases short and J 5 bases short, with 20 bases between. CDR3 coding DNA: TGTGCCAGCAGTTTCCCCCACGGGTCCCCCACAGATCAGCCCCAGCATTTT. Amino acids: CASSFPHGSPTDQPQHF. Combining the CDR3 with reference TRBV28 and TRBJ1-5 gives the whole variable domain DVKVTQSSRYLVKRTGEKVFLECVQDMDHENMFWYRQDPGLGLRLIYFSYDVKMKEKGDIPEGYSVSREKKERFSLILESASTNQTSMYLCASSFPHGSPTDQPQHFGDGTRLSIL.

The chain carries TRBV4-2 and TRBJ2-7; D not certain. The germline V and J ends were trimmed by 3 bases and 1 base, with 10 bases remaining between them. Germline loops: CDR1 LGHNA, CDR2 YNFKEQ. The CDR3 is made up of 14 amino acids. The CDR3 loop is CASSQRSASYEQYF. The CDR3 coding sequence is TGTGCCAGCAGCCAGCGTTCAGCTTCCTACGAGCAGTACTTC.

This clonotype appeared a few times. A single base separates this from a much larger clone, so it may be a read error. This chain's CDR3 is CASSEDRGGRGNRPQHF. CDR3 bases: TGTGCCAGCAGTGAAGATAGGGGGGGCAGGGGCAATCGGCCCCAGCATTTT. This sequence joins TRBV2 and TRBJ1-5; possibly TRBD1 for D (6 bases). The germline CDR1 and CDR2 sequences are SNHLY and FYNNEI. CDR3 size: 17 residues.

Ten or more counts support this clonotype. The rearrangement joins TRBV12-3 or TRBV12-4 to TRBJ2-7; 8 positions agree with TRBD2. Germline trimming cut 7 bases from V and 4 bases from J; bases unmatched to any gene: 9. The CDR3 consists of 14 residues. The CDR3 bases are TGTGCCAGCACCTCCGGGACTAGATTTTACGAGCAGTACTTC. This sequence encodes CASTSGTRFYEQYF.

This clonotype was seen only a few times. The chain carries TRBV11-2 and TRBJ2-5, with a tentative D call TRBD1 (6 bases). V gave up 5 bases and J gave up 3 bases, with 16 bases separating them. Germline CDR1 is SGHAT and CDR2 is FQNNGV. The CDR3 sequence is 15 residues long. This chain's CDR3 is CASSGGHRAKETQYF. The CDR3 DNA follows: TGTGCCAGCAGCGGGGGCCACAGGGCTAAAGAGACCCAGTACTTC.

This clonotype was counted ten times or more. J is TRBJ1-2 and V is TRBV9; D possibly corresponds to TRBD1 (5 bases). This CDR3 is built from 14 residues. Trimming shortened V by 3 bases and J by 8 bases, and 17 bases separated the two germline ends. CDR1 SGDLS and CDR2 YYNGEE come from the germline V gene. The CDR3 region is CASSAGTSQWGYTF. CDR3 nucleotides: TGTGCCAGCAGCGCAGGGACCTCCCAGTGGGGCTACACCTTC.